This T cell receptor (beta chain) was retrieved from a study of blood T cell repertoires in COVID-19. Authors' data handling: Amplifying reference gene primers gave estimates of nucleated cell counts. Measured with immunoSEQ multiplex PCR; TCRdb has only the in-frame clones, and not every one. D and trimming were read from the DNA, whereas the V and J calls and clone size are those reported in that table. The sample contains about 280,000 clones, roughly 85% of which appear only once. The specimen was peripheral blood. The TCR was taken from a middle-aged man with active or convalescent COVID-19.

The DNA of the CDR3 is TGTGCCAGCAGCCCGCCGTTTAGCGGGAGGGCCTCAGGGACCCAGTACTTC. Translating gives CASSPPFSGRASGTQYF. V and J are TRBV3-1 (or the pseudogene TRBV3-2) and TRBJ2-5; 11 bases line up with TRBD2. The length of the CDR3 is 17 residues. Germline V gives CDR1 LGHDT, CDR2 YNNKEL (reference sequence). V lost 4 bases and J lost 7; bases outside the gene matches: 14.